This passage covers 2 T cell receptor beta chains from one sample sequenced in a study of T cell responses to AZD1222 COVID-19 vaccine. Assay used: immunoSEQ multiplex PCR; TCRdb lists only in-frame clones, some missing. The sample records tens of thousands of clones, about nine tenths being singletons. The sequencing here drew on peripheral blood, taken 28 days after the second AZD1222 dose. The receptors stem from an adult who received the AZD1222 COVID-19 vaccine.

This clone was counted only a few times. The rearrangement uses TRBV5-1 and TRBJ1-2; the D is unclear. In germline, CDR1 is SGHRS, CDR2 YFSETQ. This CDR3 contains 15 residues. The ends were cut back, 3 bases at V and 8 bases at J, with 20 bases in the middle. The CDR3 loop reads CASSWEGERTSGYTF. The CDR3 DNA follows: TGCGCCAGCAGCTGGGAAGGTGAACGAACTAGCGGCTACACCTTC.

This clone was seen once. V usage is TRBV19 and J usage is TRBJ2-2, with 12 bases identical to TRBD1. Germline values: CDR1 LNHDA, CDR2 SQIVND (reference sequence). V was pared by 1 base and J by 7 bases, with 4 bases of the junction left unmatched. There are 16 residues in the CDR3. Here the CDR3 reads CASSIGDRGQVGELFF. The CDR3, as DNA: TGTGCCAGTAGTATAGGGGACAGGGGGCAGGTCGGGGAGCTGTTTTTT.